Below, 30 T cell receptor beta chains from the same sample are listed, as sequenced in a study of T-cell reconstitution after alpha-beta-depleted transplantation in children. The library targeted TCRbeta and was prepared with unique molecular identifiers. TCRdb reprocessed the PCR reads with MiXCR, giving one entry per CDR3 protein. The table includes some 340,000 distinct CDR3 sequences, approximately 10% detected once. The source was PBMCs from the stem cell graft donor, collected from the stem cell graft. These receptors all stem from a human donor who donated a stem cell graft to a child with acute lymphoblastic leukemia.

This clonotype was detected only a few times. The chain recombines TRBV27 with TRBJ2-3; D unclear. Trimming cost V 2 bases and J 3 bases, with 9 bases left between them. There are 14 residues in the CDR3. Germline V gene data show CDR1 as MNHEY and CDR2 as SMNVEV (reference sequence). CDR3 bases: TGTGCCAGCAGTTTACAGATTTTTACAGATACGCAGTATTTT. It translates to CASSLQIFTDTQYF.

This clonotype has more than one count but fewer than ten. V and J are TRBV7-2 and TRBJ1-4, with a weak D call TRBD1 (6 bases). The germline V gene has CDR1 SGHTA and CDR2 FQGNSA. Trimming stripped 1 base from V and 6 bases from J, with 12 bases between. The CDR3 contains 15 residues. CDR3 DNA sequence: TGTGCCAGCAGCTTAGGCGGCAGGGGCGATGAAAAACTGTTTTTT. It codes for CASSLGGRGDEKLFF.

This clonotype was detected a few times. CDR3 DNA sequence: TGCGCCAGCAGCCATGGATCATGGACAGGGAGACGGTTCGGCTATGGCTACACCTTC. It is translated as CASSHGSWTGRRFGYGYTF. The rearrangement uses TRBV5-1 and TRBJ1-2; 8 bases fit TRBD1. The V segment lost 4 bases and the J segment 4 bases; nucleotides outside the gene matches: 21. Germline V CDR1 and CDR2: SGHRS, YFSETQ. The CDR3 sequence is 19 residues long. The full variable domain, with the rest looked up from reference TRBV5-1 and TRBJ1-2, is KAGVTQTPRYLIKTRGQQVTLSCSPISGHRSVSWYQQTPGQGLQFLFEYFSETQRNKGNFPGRFSGRQFSNSRSEMNVSTLELGDSALYLCASSHGSWTGRRFGYGYTFGSGTRLTVV.

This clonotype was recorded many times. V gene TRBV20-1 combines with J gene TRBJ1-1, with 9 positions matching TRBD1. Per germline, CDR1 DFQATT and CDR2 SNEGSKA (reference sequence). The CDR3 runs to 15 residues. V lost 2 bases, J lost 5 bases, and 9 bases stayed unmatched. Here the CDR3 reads CSARYLDRGFTEAFF. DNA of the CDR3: TGCAGTGCTAGATATTTGGACAGGGGATTTACTGAAGCTTTCTTT.

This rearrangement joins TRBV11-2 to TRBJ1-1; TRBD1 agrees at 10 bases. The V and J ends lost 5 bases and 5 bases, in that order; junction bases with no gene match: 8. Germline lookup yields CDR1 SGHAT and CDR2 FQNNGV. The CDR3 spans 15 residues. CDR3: CASSPRDRGWTEAFF. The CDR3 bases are TGTGCCAGCAGCCCACGGGACAGGGGATGGACTGAAGCTTTCTTT.

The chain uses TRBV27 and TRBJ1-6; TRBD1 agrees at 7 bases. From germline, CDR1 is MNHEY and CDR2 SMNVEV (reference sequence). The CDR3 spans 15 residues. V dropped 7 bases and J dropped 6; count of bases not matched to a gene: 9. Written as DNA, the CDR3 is TGTGCCAGCACCGCGACAGGGTTTGTTAATTCACCCCTCCACTTT. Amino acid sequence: CASTATGFVNSPLHF.

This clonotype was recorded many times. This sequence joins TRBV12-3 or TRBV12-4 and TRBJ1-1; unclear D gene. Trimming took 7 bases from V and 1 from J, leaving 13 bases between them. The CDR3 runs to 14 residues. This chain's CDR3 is CASTSGLGNTEAFF. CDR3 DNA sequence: TGTGCCAGCACCTCTGGGCTGGGGAACACTGAAGCTTTCTTT.

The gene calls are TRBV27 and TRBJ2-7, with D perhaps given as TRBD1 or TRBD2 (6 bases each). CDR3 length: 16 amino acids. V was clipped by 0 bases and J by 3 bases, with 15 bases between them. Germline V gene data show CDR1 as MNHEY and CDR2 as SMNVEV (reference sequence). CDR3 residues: CASSLSRGRKFYEQYF. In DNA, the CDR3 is TGTGCCAGCAGTTTATCCCGGGGGCGAAAGTTCTACGAGCAGTACTTC.

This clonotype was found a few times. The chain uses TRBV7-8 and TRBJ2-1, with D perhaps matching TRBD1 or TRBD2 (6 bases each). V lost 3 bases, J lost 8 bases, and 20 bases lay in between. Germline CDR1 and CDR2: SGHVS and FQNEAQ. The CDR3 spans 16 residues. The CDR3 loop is CASSFTGARGSDEQFF. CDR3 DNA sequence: TGTGCCAGCAGCTTCACGGGGGCGAGGGGTAGCGATGAGCAGTTCTTC.

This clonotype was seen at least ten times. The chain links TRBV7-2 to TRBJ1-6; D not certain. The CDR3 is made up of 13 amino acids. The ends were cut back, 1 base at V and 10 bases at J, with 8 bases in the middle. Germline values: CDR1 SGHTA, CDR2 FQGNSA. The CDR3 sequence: CASSLEGGSPLHF. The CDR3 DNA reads TGTGCCAGCAGCTTAGAGGGAGGCTCACCCCTCCACTTT.

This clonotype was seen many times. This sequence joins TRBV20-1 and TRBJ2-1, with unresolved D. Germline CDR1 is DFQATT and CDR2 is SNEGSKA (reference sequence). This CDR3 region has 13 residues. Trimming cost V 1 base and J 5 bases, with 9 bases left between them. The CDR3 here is CSARVVDHNEQFF. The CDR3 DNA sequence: TGCAGTGCTAGAGTGGTTGATCACAATGAGCAGTTCTTC.

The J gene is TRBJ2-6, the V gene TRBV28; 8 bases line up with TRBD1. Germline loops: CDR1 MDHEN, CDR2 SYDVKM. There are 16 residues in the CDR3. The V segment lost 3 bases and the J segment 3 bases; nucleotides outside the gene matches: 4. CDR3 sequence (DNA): TGTGCCAGCAGTTTCCAGGGGGCGGATGGGGCCAACGTCCTGACTTTC. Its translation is CASSFQGADGANVLTF.

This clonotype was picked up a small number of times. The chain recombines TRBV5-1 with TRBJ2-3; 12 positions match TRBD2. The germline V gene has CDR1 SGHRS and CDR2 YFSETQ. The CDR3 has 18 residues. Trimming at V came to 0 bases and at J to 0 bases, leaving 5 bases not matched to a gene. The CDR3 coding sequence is TGCGCCAGCAGCTTGGGGACTAGCGGGGTCCCTAGCACAGATACGCAGTATTTT. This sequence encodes CASSLGTSGVPSTDTQYF.

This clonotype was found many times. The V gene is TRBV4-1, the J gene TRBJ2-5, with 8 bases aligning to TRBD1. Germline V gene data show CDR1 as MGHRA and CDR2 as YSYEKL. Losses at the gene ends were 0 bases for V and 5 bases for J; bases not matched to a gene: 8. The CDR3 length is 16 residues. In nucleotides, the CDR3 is TGCGCCAGCAGCCAAGACGGGGGCAGGGGGCGTGAGACCCAGTACTTC. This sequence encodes CASSQDGGRGRETQYF.

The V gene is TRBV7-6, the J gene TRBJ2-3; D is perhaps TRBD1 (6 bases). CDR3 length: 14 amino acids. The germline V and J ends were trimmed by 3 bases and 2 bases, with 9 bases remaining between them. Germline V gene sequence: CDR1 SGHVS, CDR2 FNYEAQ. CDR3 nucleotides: TGTGCCAGCAGCTTTAGGGACACCACAGATACGCAGTATTTT. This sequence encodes CASSFRDTTDTQYF.

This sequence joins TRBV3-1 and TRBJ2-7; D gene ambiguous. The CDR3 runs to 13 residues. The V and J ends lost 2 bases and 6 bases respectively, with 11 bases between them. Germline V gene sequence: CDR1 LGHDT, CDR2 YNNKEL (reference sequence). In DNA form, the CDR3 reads TGTGCCAGCAGCCAATCTGGGTTTGGCGAGCAGTACTTC. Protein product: CASSQSGFGEQYF.

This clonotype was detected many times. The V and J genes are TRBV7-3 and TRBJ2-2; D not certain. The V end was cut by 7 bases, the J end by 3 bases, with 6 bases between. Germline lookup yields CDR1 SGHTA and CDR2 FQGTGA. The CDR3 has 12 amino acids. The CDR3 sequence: CASNDYTGELFF. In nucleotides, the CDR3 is TGTGCCAGCAACGACTACACCGGGGAGCTGTTTTTT.

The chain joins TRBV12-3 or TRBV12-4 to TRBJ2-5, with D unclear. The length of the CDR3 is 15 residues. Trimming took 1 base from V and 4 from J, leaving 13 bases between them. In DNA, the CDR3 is TGTGCCAGCAGTTTAGATGGAGTCCTTATAGAGACCCAGTACTTC. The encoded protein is CASSLDGVLIETQYF.

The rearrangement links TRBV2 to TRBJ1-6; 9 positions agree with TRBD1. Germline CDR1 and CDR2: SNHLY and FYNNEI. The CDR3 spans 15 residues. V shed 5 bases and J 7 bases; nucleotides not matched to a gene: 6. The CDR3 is CASSSGGQGNSPLHF. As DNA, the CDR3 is TGTGCCAGCAGTTCAGGCGGACAGGGGAATTCACCCCTCCACTTT.

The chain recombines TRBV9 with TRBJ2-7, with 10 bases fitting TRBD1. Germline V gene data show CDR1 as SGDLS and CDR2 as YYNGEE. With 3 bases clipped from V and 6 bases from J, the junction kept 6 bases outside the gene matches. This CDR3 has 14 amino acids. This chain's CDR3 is CASSATGTGAEQYF. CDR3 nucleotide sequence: TGTGCCAGCAGCGCAACCGGGACAGGGGCCGAGCAGTACTTC. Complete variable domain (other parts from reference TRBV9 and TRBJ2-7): DSGVTQTPKHLITATGQRVTLRCSPRSGDLSVYWYQQSLDQGLQFLIQYYNGEERAKGNILERFSAQQFPDLHSELNLSSLELGDSALYFCASSATGTGAEQYFGPGTRLTVT.

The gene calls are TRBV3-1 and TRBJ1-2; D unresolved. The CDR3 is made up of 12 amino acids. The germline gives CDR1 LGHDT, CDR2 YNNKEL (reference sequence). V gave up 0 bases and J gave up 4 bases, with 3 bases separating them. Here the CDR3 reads CASSQEGYGYTF. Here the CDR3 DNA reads TGTGCCAGCAGCCAAGAAGGCTATGGCTACACCTTC. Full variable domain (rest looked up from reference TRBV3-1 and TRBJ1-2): DTAVSQTPKYLVTQMGNDKSIKCEQNLGHDTMYWYKQDSKKFLKIMFSYNNKELIINETVPNRFSPKSPDKAHLNLHINSLELGDSAVYFCASSQEGYGYTFGSGTRLTVV.

CDR3 protein: CASSLETRSDEQFF. CDR3 nucleotide sequence: TGCGCCAGCAGCTTGGAGACTAGAAGCGATGAGCAGTTCTTC. This sequence joins TRBV5-1 and TRBJ2-1; a possible D gene is TRBD2 (6 bases). V lost 0 bases, J lost 8 bases, and 12 bases lay in between. CDR1 and CDR2 from the germline V gene are SGHRS and YFSETQ. This CDR3 has 14 residues. Using reference TRBV5-1 and TRBJ2-1 for the parts outside the CDR3, the full variable domain is KAGVTQTPRYLIKTRGQQVTLSCSPISGHRSVSWYQQTPGQGLQFLFEYFSETQRNKGNFPGRFSGRQFSNSRSEMNVSTLELGDSALYLCASSLETRSDEQFFGPGTRLTVL.

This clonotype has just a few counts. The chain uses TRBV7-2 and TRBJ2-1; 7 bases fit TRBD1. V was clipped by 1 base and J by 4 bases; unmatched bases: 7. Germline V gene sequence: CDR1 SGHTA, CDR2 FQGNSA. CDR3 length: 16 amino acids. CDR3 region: CASSLVGQGVYNEQFF. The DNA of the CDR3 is TGTGCCAGCAGCTTAGTTGGTCAGGGGGTATACAATGAGCAGTTCTTC.

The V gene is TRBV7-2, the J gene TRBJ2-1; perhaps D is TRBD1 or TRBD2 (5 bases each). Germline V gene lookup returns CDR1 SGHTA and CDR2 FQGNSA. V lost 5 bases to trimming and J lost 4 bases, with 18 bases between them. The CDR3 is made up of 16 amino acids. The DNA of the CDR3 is TGTGCCAGCAGCGTAACATCCGGGACCCCTTACAATGAGCAGTTCTTC. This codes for CASSVTSGTPYNEQFF.

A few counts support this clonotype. The CDR3 region has the DNA TGTGCCACTAAAGCGGGAGGATCCTACAATGAGCAGTTCTTC. It codes for CATKAGGSYNEQFF. This sequence joins TRBV28 and TRBJ2-1; 9 bases agree with TRBD2. J gave up 1 base and V 10 bases, and 5 bases lay outside the gene matches. Germline CDR1 and CDR2: MDHEN and SYDVKM. There are 14 residues in the CDR3.

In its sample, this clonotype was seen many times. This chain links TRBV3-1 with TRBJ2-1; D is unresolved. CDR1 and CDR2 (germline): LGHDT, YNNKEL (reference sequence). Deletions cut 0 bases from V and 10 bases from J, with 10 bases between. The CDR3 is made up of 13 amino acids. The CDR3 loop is CASSQEPPTEQFF. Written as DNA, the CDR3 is TGTGCCAGCAGCCAAGAGCCGCCCACAGAGCAGTTCTTC.

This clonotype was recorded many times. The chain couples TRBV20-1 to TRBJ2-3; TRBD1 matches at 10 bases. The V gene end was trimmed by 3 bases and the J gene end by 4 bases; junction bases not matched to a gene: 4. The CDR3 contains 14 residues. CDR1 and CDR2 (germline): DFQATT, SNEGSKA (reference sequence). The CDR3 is CSARIDRGPDTQYF. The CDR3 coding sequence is TGCAGTGCTAGGATCGACAGGGGGCCAGATACGCAGTATTTT.

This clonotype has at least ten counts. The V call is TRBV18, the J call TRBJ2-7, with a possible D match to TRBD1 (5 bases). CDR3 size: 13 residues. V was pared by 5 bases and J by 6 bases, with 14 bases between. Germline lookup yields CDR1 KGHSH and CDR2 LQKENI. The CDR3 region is CASSEGRVGEQYF. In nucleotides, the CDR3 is TGTGCCAGCTCAGAAGGCAGGGTGGGCGAGCAGTACTTC.

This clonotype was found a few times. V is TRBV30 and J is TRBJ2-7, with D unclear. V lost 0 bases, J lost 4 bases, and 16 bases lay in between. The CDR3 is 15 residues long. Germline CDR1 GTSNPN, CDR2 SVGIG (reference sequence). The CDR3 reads CAWSVVGMLSYEQYF. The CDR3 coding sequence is TGTGCCTGGAGTGTAGTAGGGATGCTATCATACGAGCAGTACTTC.

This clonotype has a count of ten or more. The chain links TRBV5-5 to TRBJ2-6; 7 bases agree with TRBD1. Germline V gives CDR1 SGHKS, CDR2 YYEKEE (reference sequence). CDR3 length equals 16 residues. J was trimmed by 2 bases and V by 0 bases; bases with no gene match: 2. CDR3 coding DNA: TGTGCCAGCAGCTTGGGCACAGGGGCTGGGGCCAACGTCCTGACTTTC. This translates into CASSLGTGAGANVLTF.